Below are 10 T cell receptor beta chains sequenced from a single sample in a study of cytomegalovirus exposure and HLA in healthy donors. Use of 60 Vbeta and 13 Jbeta primers characterized the PCR. Profiling relied on immunoSEQ multiplex PCR, and the TCRdb table lists in-frame clones only, not all of them. The repertoire holds hundreds of thousands of clones, around 80% seen once, with approximately 0.49% in the top ten. Material: PBMCs. These receptors were taken from a boy aged 5-17 years in good health and CMV-seronegative.

The CDR3 region is CASTVDGRNTIYF. CDR3 bases: TGTGCCAGTACAGTAGACGGGAGGAACACCATATATTTT. This chain uses TRBV19 with TRBJ1-3, with D unclear. Germline CDR1 is LNHDA and CDR2 is SQIVND (reference sequence). The CDR3 contains 13 residues. Trimming removed 7 bases from V and 7 bases from J, with 14 bases in between. The variable domain in full, completed from reference TRBV19 and TRBJ1-3, reads DGGITQSPKYLFRKEGQNVTLSCEQNLNHDAMYWYRQDPGQGLRLIYYSQIVNDFQKGDIAEGYSVSREKKESFPLTVTSAQKNPTAFYLCASTVDGRNTIYFGEGSWLTVV.

Here the CDR3 DNA reads TGTGCCAGCAGCGGAGCGTTAGCGGGGGGCCCGGGTGATACGCAGTATTTT. Its protein is CASSGALAGGPGDTQYF. The chain joins TRBV5-4 to TRBJ2-3; 10 positions agree with TRBD2. Germline assignment: CDR1 SGHNT and CDR2 YYREEE (reference sequence). There are 17 residues in the CDR3. Trimming cost V 4 bases and J 6 bases; bases outside gene matches: 14. Full variable domain (remainder filled in from reference TRBV5-4 and TRBJ2-3): ETGVTQSPTHLIKTRGQQVTLRCSSQSGHNTVSWYQQALGQGPQFIFQYYREEENGRGNFPPRFSGLQFPNYSSELNVNALELDDSALYLCASSGALAGGPGDTQYFGPGTRLTVL.

The DNA for the CDR3 is TGTGCCAGCAGCCTCCCCGGCCTCGGCGGGTACGAGCAGTACTTC. It yields the protein CASSLPGLGGYEQYF. This chain uses TRBV7-9 with TRBJ2-7; tentative D call: TRBD2 (5 bases). Germline values: CDR1 SEHNR, CDR2 FQNEAQ (reference sequence). V was pared by 5 bases and J by 4 bases, with 18 bases between. The CDR3 sequence is 15 residues long.

This chain joins TRBV29-1 and TRBJ1-3, with a possible D match to TRBD1 (5 bases). The germline gives CDR1 SQVTM, CDR2 ANQGSEA. This CDR3 has 13 amino acids. V lost 7 bases to trimming and J lost 0 bases, with 10 bases between them. CDR3 nucleotide sequence: TGCAGCGATGGGGGGGTCTCTGGAAACACCATATATTTT. Encoded protein: CSDGGVSGNTIYF. The full variable domain, completed using reference TRBV29-1 and TRBJ1-3, is SAVISQKPSRDICQRGTSLTIQCQVDSQVTMMFWYRQQPGQSLTLIATANQGSEATYESGFVIDKFPISRPNLTFSTLTVSNMSPEDSSIYLCSDGGVSGNTIYFGEGSWLTVV.

Only one count was recorded for this clone. This sequence joins TRBV6-1 and TRBJ1-1; 8 bases match TRBD1. Germline CDR1 MNHNS, CDR2 SASEGT. After removal of 6 bases from V and 2 bases from J, the junction contained 5 bases not matched to a gene. The CDR3 extends over 14 amino acids. CDR3 DNA sequence: TGTGCCAGCAGGGACAGGGACCCTAACACTGAAGCTTTCTTT. Translating gives CASRDRDPNTEAFF.

V and J are TRBV7-2 and TRBJ1-1; D possibly corresponds to TRBD1 (6 bases). V was trimmed by 1 base and J by 10 bases, leaving 22 bases between them. Germline V gene lookup returns CDR1 SGHTA and CDR2 FQGNSA. There are 16 residues in the CDR3. This chain's CDR3 is CASSLVALEQGVGAFF. CDR3 coding DNA: TGTGCCAGCAGCTTAGTGGCTCTGGAACAGGGCGTTGGAGCTTTCTTT.

The V gene is TRBV5-1, the J gene TRBJ2-5, with 8 bases matching TRBD1. The junction had 18 bases not matched to a gene; V was cut back by 6 bases and J by 5 bases. Germline CDR1 SGHRS, CDR2 YFSETQ. The CDR3 has 17 amino acids. The CDR3 here is CASILRPGGAGDETQYF. The DNA of the CDR3 is TGCGCCAGCATCCTGAGGCCAGGGGGCGCCGGGGACGAGACCCAGTACTTC.

The V call is TRBV6-4, the J call TRBJ1-4, with D perhaps TRBD1 (5 bases). The CDR3 is made up of 15 amino acids. The V end was cut by 5 bases, the J end by 3 bases, with 13 bases between. Per germline, CDR1 MRHNA and CDR2 SNTAGT. This CDR3 reads CASSSTADPNEKLFF. Here the CDR3 DNA reads TGTGCCAGCAGTTCGACAGCCGACCCTAATGAAAAACTGTTTTTT.

This chain joins TRBV30 and TRBJ2-1, with 8 bases that match TRBD2. Germline CDR1 GTSNPN, CDR2 SVGIG (reference sequence). The CDR3 contains 16 residues. Unmatched junction bases numbered 10, after V lost 2 bases and J lost 4 bases. The CDR3 is CAWSSLAGSYYNEQFF. The DNA of the CDR3 is TGTGCCTGGAGTTCGCTAGCGGGCTCTTATTACAATGAGCAGTTCTTC. The full variable domain, its missing parts supplied by reference TRBV30 and TRBJ2-1, is SQTIHQWPATLVQPVGSPLSLECTVEGTSNPNLYWYRQAAGRGLQLLFYSVGIGQISSEVPQNLSASRPQDRQFILSSKKLLLSDSGFYLCAWSSLAGSYYNEQFFGPGTRLTVL.

This chain uses TRBV20-1 with TRBJ2-3; D remains ambiguous. Deletions cut 6 bases from V and 2 bases from J, with 6 bases between. The CDR3 is 11 residues long. Germline V gene lookup returns CDR1 DFQATT and CDR2 SNEGSKA (reference sequence). The CDR3 region has the DNA TGCAGTGCCCAAGCCACAGATACGCAGTATTTT. This gives the protein CSAQATDTQYF.